Detailed here is one T cell receptor beta chain. These data belong to a study of cytotoxic CD8 clonotypes in ibrutinib-treated CLL. The V gene lost 6 bases and the J gene lost 2 bases, with 13 bases spanning the gap. This CDR3 spans 13 amino acids. CDR1 and CDR2 (germline): GTSNPN, SVGIG (reference sequence). Deep sequencing aimed at 1 in 200,000 to 1 in 1 million T cells' resolution. Only in-frame clones appear in the TCRdb table, and some are missing; sequencing was by immunoSEQ multiplex PCR. The table lists about 160,000 clones, 70% to 90% of them singletons. This receptor was identified in a human donor with chronic lymphocytic leukemia. The input for sequencing was PBMCs, taken at disease progression, from a patient treated with ibrutinib. The chain links TRBV30 to TRBJ1-1; D uncertain. CDR3 nucleotide sequence: TGTGCCTGTGACGAACAGTTAAACACTGAAGCTTTCTTT. Its protein is CACDEQLNTEAFF. Combining the CDR3 with reference TRBV30 and TRBJ1-1 gives the whole variable domain SQTIHQWPATLVQPVGSPLSLECTVEGTSNPNLYWYRQAAGRGLQLLFYSVGIGQISSEVPQNLSASRPQDRQFILSSKKLLLSDSGFYLCACDEQLNTEAFFGQGTRLTVV.